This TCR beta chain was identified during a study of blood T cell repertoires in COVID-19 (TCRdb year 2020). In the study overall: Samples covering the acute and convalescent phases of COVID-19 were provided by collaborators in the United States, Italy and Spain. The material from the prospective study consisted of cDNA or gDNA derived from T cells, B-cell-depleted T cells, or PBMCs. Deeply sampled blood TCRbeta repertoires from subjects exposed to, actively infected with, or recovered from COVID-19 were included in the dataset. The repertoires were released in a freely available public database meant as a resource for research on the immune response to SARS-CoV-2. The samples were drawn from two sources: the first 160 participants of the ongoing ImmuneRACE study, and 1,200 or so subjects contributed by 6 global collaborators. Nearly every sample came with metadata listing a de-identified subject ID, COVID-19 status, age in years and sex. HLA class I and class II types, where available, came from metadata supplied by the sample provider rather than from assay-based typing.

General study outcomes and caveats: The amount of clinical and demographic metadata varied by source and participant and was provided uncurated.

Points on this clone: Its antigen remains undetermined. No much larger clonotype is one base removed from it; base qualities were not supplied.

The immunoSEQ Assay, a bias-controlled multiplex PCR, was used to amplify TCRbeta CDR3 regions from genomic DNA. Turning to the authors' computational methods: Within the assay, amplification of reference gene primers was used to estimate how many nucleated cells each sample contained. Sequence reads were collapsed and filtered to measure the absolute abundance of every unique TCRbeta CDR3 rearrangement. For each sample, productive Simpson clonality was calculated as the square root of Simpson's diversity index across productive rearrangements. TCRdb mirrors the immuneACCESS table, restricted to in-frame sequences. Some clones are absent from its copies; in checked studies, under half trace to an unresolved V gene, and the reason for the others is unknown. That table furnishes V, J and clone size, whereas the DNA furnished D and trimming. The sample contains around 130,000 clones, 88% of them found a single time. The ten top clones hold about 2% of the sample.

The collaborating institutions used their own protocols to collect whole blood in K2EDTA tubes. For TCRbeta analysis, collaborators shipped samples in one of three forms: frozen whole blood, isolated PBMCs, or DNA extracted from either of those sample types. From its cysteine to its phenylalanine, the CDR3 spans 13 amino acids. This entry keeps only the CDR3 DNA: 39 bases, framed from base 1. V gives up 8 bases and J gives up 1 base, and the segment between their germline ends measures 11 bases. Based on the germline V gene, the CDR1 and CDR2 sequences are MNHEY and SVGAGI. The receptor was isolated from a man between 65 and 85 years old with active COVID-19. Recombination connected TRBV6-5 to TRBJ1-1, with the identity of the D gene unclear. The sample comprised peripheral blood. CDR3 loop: CASAPRQNTEAFF. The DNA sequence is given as TGTGCCAGCGCCCCCCGACAGAACACTGAAGCTTTCTTT.